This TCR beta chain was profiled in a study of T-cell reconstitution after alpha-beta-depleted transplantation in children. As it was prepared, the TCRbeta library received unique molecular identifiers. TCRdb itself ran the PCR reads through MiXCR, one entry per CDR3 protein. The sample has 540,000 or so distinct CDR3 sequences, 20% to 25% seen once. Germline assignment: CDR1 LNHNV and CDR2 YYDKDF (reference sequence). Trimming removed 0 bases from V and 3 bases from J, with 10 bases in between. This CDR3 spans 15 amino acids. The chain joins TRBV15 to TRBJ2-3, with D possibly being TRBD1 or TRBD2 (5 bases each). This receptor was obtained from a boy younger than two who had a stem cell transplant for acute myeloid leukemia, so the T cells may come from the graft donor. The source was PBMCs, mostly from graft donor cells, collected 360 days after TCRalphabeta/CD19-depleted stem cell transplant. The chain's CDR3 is CATSRDRGLTDTQYF. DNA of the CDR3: TGTGCCACCAGCAGAGATCGGGGCCTAACAGATACGCAGTATTTT.